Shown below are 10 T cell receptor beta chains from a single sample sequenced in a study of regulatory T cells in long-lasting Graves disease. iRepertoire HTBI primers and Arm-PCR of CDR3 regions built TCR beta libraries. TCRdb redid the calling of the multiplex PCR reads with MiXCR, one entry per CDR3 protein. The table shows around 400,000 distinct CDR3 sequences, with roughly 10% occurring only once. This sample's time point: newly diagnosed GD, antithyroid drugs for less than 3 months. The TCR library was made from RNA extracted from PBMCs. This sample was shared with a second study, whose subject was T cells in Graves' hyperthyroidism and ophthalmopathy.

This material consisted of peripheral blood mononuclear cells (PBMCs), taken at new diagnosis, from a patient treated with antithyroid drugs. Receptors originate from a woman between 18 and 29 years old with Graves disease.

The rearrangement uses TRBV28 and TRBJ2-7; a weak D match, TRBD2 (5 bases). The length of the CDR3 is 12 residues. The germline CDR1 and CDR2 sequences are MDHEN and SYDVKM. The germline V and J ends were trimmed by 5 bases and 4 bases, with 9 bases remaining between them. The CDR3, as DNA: TGTGCCAGCAGTGAACGACTATACGAGCAGTACTTC. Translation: CASSERLYEQYF.

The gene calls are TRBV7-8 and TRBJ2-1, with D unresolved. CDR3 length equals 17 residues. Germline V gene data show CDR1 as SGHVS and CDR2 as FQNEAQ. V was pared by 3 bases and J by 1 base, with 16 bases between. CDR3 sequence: CASSFLRPGHSYNEQFF. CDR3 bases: TGTGCCAGCAGCTTTTTGAGACCAGGCCATTCCTACAATGAGCAGTTCTTC.

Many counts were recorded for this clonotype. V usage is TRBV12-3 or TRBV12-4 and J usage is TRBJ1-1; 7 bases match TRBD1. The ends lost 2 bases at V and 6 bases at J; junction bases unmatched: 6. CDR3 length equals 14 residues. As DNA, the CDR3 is TGTGCCAGCAGTTTACCGGACAGGCGCTCTGAAGCTTTCTTT. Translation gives CASSLPDRRSEAFF.

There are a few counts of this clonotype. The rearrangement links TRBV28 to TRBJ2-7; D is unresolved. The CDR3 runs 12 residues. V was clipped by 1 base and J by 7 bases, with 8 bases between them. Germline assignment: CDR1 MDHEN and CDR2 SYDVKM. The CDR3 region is CASSLYSREQYF. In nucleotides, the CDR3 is TGTGCCAGCAGTTTATATAGTCGGGAGCAGTACTTC.

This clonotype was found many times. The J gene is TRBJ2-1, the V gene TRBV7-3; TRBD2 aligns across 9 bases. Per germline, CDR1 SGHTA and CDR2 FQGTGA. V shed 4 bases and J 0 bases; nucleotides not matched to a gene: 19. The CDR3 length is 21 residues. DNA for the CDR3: TGTGCCAGCAGCTCCTCGGTAGCGGGAGATTCCGGCCATAGCTCCTACAATGAGCAGTTCTTC. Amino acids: CASSSSVAGDSGHSSYNEQFF. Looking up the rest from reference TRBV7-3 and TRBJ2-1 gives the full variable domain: GAGVSQTPSNKVTEKGKYVELRCDPISGHTALYWYRQSLGQGPEFLIYFQGTGAADDSGLPNDRFFAVRPEGSVSTLKIQRTERGDSAVYLCASSSSVAGDSGHSSYNEQFFGPGTRLTVL.

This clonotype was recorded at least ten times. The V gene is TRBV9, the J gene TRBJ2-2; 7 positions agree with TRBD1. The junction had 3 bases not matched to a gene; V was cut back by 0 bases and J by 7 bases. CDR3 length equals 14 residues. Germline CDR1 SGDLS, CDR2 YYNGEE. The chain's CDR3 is CASSVEGAVGELFF. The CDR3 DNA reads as TGTGCCAGCAGCGTAGAGGGGGCCGTCGGGGAGCTGTTTTTT.

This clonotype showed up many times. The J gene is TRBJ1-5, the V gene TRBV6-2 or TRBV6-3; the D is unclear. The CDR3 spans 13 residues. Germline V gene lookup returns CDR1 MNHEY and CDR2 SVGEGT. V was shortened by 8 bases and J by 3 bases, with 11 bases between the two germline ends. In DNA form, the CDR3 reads TGTGCCAGCTGTAAAGGATACAATCAGCCCCAGCATTTT. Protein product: CASCKGYNQPQHF.

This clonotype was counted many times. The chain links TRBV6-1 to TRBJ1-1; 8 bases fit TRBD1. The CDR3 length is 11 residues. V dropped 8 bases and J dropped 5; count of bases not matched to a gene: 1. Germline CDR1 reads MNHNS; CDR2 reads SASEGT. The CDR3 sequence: CASRDRTEAFF. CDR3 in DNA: TGTGCCAGCCGGGACAGGACTGAAGCTTTCTTT.

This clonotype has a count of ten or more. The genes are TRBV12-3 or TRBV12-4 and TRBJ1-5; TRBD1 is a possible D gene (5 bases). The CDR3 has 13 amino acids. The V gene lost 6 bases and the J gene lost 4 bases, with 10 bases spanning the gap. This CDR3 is CASRPGGNQPQHF. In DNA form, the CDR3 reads TGTGCCAGCAGGCCCGGGGGGAATCAGCCCCAGCATTTT.

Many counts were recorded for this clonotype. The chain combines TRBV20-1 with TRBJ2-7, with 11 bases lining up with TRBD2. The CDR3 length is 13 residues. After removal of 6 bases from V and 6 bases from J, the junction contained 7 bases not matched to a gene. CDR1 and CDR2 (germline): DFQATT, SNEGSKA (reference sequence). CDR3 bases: TGCAGTGCCGCGACTAGCGGGATAGGCGAGCAGTACTTC. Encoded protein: CSAATSGIGEQYF.